These T cell receptor beta chains were read from a single sample in a study of graft-versus-host responses after intestinal transplantation. These receptors are not linked to any known antigen. Assay used: immunoSEQ multiplex PCR; TCRdb lists only in-frame clones, some missing. The top ten clones hold 0.18% of a sample with around 110,000 clones, approximately 90% of them seen once. Sequences were derived from unstimulated CD4+ T cells sorted from spleen or lymph node cells, sampled before intestinal transplant. The receptors were sampled from a human donor who received an intestinal transplant. The CDR3 runs from the conserved cysteine through the conserved F or W. Each record gives: D gene, J gene, V gene, CDR3 protein, CDR3 DNA. The D gene is left open where the match is weak.

d_call: .
j_call: TRBJ1-4
v_call: TRBV28
cdr3_aa: CASSLTGTNEKLFF
cdr3_nt: TGTGCCAGCAGTCTTACAGGAACTAATGAAAAACTGTTTTTT

d_call: .
j_call: TRBJ1-1
v_call: TRBV27
cdr3_aa: CASTLRGPGHENTEAFF
cdr3_nt: TGTGCCAGCACCCTCCGGGGACCGGGACACGAGAACACTGAAGCTTTCTTT

d_call: .
j_call: TRBJ1-4
v_call: TRBV5-1
cdr3_aa: CASSSGTPEKLFF
cdr3_nt: TGCGCCAGCAGCTCCGGGACACCGGAAAAACTGTTTTTT

d_call: .
j_call: TRBJ1-2
v_call: TRBV30
cdr3_aa: CAWSGGVYGYTF
cdr3_nt: TGTGCCTGGAGTGGGGGAGTCTATGGCTACACCTTC

d_call: .
j_call: TRBJ1-4
v_call: TRBV7-2
cdr3_aa: CASSLARVTNEKLFF
cdr3_nt: TGTGCCAGCAGCTTAGCCAGGGTCACTAATGAAAAACTGTTTTTT

d_call: .
j_call: TRBJ1-1
v_call: TRBV5-1
cdr3_aa: CASSLGPGGNTEAFF
cdr3_nt: TGCGCCAGCAGCTTGGGCCCGGGGGGGAACACTGAAGCTTTCTTT

d_call: .
j_call: TRBJ2-5
v_call: TRBV6-1
cdr3_aa: CASSEVGGYSAETQYF
cdr3_nt: TGTGCCAGCAGTGAAGTAGGAGGGTATAGTGCGGAGACCCAGTACTTC

d_call: .
j_call: TRBJ2-6
v_call: TRBV6-5
cdr3_aa: CASSYHRAGANVLTF
cdr3_nt: TGTGCCAGCAGTTACCACAGGGCTGGGGCCAACGTCCTGACTTTC

d_call: TRBD1
j_call: TRBJ1-4
v_call: TRBV28
cdr3_aa: CASSFQGATNEKLFF
cdr3_nt: TGTGCCAGCAGTTTCCAGGGGGCAACTAATGAAAAACTGTTTTTT

d_call: .
j_call: TRBJ2-7
v_call: TRBV5-1
cdr3_aa: CASSLGTFLLSEQYF
cdr3_nt: TGCGCCAGCAGCTTGGGGACTTTTCTGCTGTCCGAGCAGTACTTC